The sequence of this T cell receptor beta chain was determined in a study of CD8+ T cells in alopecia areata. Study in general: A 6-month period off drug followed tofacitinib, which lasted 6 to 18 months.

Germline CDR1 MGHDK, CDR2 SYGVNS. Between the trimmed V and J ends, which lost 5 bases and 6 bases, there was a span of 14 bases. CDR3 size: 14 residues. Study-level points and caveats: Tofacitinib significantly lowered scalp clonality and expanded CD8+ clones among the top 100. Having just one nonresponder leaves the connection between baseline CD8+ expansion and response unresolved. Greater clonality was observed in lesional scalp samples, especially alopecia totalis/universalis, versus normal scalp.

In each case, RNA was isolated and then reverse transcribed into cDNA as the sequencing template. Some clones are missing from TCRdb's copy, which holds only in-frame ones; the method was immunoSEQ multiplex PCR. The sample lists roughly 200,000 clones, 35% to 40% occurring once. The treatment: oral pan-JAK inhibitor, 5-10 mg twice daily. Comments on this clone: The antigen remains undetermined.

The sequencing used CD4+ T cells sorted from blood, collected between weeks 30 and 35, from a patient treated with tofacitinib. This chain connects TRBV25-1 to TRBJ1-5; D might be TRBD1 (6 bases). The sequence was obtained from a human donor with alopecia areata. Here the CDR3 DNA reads TGTGCCAGCAGTAACGACCAAGGGGGTCAGCCCCAGCATTTT. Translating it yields CASSNDQGGQPQHF.